This T cell receptor beta chain stems from a study of blood T cell repertoires in COVID-19. The CDR3 sequence is 16 residues long. The germline V gene encodes CDR1 KGHSH and CDR2 LQKENI. J was trimmed by 4 bases and V by 6 bases; bases with no gene match: 11. Repertoires were generated with immunoSEQ multiplex PCR, while TCRdb's copy carries only in-frame clones and drops some. Among 150,000 to 200,000 clones listed, approximately 89% were seen once. The gene calls are TRBV18 and TRBJ2-5; 10 bases map to TRBD1. Sequenced sample: peripheral blood. The sequence was collected from a middle-aged man with active or convalescent COVID-19. CDR3 in amino acids: CASSPSTGGVGETQYF. The CDR3 coding sequence is TGTGCCAGCTCCCCCTCGACAGGGGGCGTAGGAGAGACCCAGTACTTC.